This record covers a single T cell receptor (beta chain). Its antigen remains unidentified. The source of the sample is a study of T cells in localized non-small cell lung cancer. This table comes from immunoSEQ multiplex PCR, and its TCRdb copy is limited to in-frame clones, with some not included. The sample lists some 82,000 clones, 80% seen once, with about a fifth in the top ten. CDR3 length equals 13 residues. Germline assignment: CDR1 MNHEY and CDR2 SVGAGI. V dropped 6 bases and J dropped 2; count of bases not matched to a gene: 3. Whole-study results and caveats: Adjacent lung was found to contain a median approximately 50 of the top 100 tumor clones.

The sample consisted of PBMCs, taken before any cancer treatment. The receptor comes from a man aged 40-75 years with stage II squamous cell lung carcinoma. The chain has TRBV6-5 and TRBJ2-7; TRBD1 matches 8 bases. The CDR3 sequence: CASSWGQAYEQYF. For the CDR3, the DNA is TGTGCCAGCAGCTGGGGACAGGCCTACGAGCAGTACTTC.